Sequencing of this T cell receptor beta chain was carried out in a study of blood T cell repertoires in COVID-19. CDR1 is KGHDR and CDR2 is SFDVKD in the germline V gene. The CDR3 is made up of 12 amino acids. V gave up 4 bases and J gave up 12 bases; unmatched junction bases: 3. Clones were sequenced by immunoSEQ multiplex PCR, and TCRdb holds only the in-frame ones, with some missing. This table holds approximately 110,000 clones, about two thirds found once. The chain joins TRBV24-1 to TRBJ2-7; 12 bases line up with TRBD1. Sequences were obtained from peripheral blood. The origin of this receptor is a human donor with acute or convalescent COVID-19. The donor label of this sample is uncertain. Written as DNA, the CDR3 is TGTGCCACCAGTGAGGGGACAGGGGGCTTGTACTTC. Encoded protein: CATSEGTGGLYF.